This TCR beta chain was obtained from a study of T cells in Graves' hyperthyroidism and ophthalmopathy. Study-level information: Upon initial diagnosis and before any treatment, peripheral blood was collected.

The study's findings and limits: The model foresaw ophthalmopathy a median approximately 6.3 months prior to onset.

A note on this clonotype: The target antigen is unknown.

The source material, RNA transcripts, was used to amplify TCR beta CDR3 regions. RT-PCR in the first round (using the HTBI primer set) targeted the TCR CDR3. TCRdb processed the multiplex PCR reads anew with MiXCR; each CDR3 protein has one entry. The sample shows fewer than 350,000 distinct CDR3 sequences, roughly 19% of them seen only once. Clinicians diagnosed patients from clinical symptoms, serum thyroxine and TRAb, thyroid ultrasound and orbital computed tomography. A roughly 9.3 ml volume of fresh peripheral blood provided the PBMCs. V was cut by 0 bases and J by 4 bases, with 15 bases left in between. Germline V CDR1 and CDR2: DFQATT, SNEGSKA (reference sequence). This CDR3 has 16 amino acids.

This clonotype originated in a man over 45 with Graves' ophthalmopathy. The source material was blood. V usage is TRBV20-1 and J usage is TRBJ1-4; D is undetermined. DNA for the CDR3: TGCAGTGCTAGAGATCTCTGGGAGCCGCTTAATGAAAAACTGTTTTTT. Its protein is CSARDLWEPLNEKLFF.